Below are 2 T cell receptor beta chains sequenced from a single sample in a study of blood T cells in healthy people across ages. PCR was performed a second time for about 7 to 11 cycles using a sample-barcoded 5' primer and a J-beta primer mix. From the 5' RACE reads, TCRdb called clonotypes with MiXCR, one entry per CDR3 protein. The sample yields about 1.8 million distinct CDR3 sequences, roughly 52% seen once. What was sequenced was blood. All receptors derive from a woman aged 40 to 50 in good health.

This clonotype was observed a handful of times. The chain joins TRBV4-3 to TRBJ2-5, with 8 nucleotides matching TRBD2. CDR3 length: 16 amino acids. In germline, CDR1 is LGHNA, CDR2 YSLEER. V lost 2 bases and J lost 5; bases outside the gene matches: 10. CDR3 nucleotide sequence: TGCGCCAGCAGCCAACAAATACGGGGGGGCCTGGAGACCCAGTACTTC. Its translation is CASSQQIRGGLETQYF.

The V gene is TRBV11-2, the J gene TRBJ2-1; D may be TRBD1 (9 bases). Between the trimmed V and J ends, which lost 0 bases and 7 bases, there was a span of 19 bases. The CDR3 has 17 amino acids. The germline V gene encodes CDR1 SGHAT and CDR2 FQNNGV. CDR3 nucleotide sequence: TGTGCCAGCAGCTTAGATTTAGCGGGACAGGGTAAAAATGAGCAGTTCTTC. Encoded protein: CASSLDLAGQGKNEQFF.